Listed below are T cell receptor beta chains from one sample, sequenced in a study of beta chain features in type 1 diabetes. Generated by immunoSEQ multiplex PCR, the TCRdb table keeps only in-frame clones and is missing some. The table has 970,000 or so clones, 17% seen once; the top ten hold about 0.02%. Sequenced sample: naive CD4+ T cells from blood. All receptors derive from a woman under 30 in good health. Both conserved end residues are part of each CDR3. The D gene is left open where the match is weak. Clone size is shown for a subset of rows, as once, few, many or a class of expanded clone.

TRBV5-1	NA	TRBJ2-2	NA	TGCGCCAGCACCAGGGGGGCGAGCACCGGGGAGCTGTTTTTT	CASTRGASTGELFF
TRBV2	NA	TRBJ2-1	NA	TGTGCCAGCAGTTTAGAGAACTCCGGCACTTTTGAGCAGTTCTTC	CASSLENSGTFEQFF
TRBV20-1	NA	TRBJ2-5	NA	TGCAGTGCCGGGCGTGAGACCCAGTACTTC	CSAGRETQYF
TRBV28	NA	TRBJ2-7	few	TGTGCCAGCAGGGTGGAATACGAGCAGTACTTC	CASRVEYEQYF
TRBV7-2	TRBD2	TRBJ2-1	few	TGTGCCTGCGGACTAGCGGGGAACAATGAGCAGTTCTTC	CACGLAGNNEQFF
TRBV19	NA	TRBJ1-5	NA	TGTGCCAGTAGTGAACAGGGAGGTGGACCGCCCCAGCATTTT	CASSEQGGGPPQHF
TRBV7-9	NA	TRBJ2-2	few	TGTGCCAGCAGCCAGGTGGGGGGTCCCAACACCGGGGAGCTGTTTTTT	CASSQVGGPNTGELFF
TRBV7-9	TRBD1	TRBJ1-1	few	TGTGCCAGCAGCTATGGGACAGGGAGATCGAACACTGAAGCTTTCTTT	CASSYGTGRSNTEAFF
TRBV4-3	NA	TRBJ2-7	few	TGCGCCAGCAGCCAAGAAGGACATAGGGCCTACGAGCAGTACTTC	CASSQEGHRAYEQYF
TRBV11-2	NA	TRBJ2-7	few	TGTGCCAGCAGCTTAGGCAGGGCCTACGACGAGCAGTACTTC	CASSLGRAYDEQYF
TRBV15	NA	TRBJ2-7	few	TGTGCCACCAGCAGAGAGCAATCCTACGAGCAGTACTTC	CATSREQSYEQYF
TRBV18	TRBD2	TRBJ2-5	NA	TGTGCCAGCTCACCACCGGGACTAGCTGGCGAGACCCAGTACTTC	CASSPPGLAGETQYF
TRBV19	NA	TRBJ2-5	NA	TGTGCCAGTAGTTCTCATCAGTTAGAGACCCAGTACTTC	CASSSHQLETQYF
TRBV6-1	NA	TRBJ2-3	NA	TGTGCCAGCAGTGAACAGGCTAGCACAGATACGCAGTATTTT	CASSEQASTDTQYF
TRBV5-1	TRBD1	TRBJ1-4	NA	TGCGCCAGCAGCTTCTCCGGGACAGGCGAAAAACTGTTTTTT	CASSFSGTGEKLFF
TRBV4-3	TRBD2	TRBJ2-1	NA	TGCGCCAGCGGCCAAGAGGGTAGAGCTCTTAGCGGGCGGAACAATGAGCAGTTCTTC	CASGQEGRALSGRNNEQFF
TRBV5-4	TRBD2	TRBJ2-3	NA	TGTGCCAGCAGCATCCGACTAGCAACTAGCACAGATACGCAGTATTTT	CASSIRLATSTDTQYF
TRBV29-1	NA	TRBJ2-7	few	TGCAGCGTGGGACGACCTTGGTCGAGCGAGCAGTACTTC	CSVGRPWSSEQYF
TRBV4-2	NA	TRBJ1-6	few	TGTGCCAGCAGCCAAGATCGGCAGGTTTTCTCACCCCTCCACTTT	CASSQDRQVFSPLHF
TRBV9	NA	TRBJ1-1	few	TGTGCCAGCAGCGTAGGTTGGGGTGCTGAAGCTTTCTTT	CASSVGWGAEAFF
TRBV7-2	NA	TRBJ2-5	NA	TGTGCCAGCTCCCTCGGTAGTTCGTTCGAGACCCAGTACTTC	CASSLGSSFETQYF